The T cell receptor beta chain under discussion was sequenced for a study of blood T cell repertoires in COVID-19. Study-wide context: COVID-19 samples collected from the United States, Italy and Spain covered acute and convalescent phases.

Clones were sequenced by immunoSEQ multiplex PCR, and TCRdb holds only the in-frame ones, with some missing. The sample carries approximately 270,000 clones, around 93% recorded once. Germline V lookup: CDR1 LGHDT, CDR2 YNNKEL (reference sequence). CDR3 length: 14 amino acids. V lost 4 bases and J 4 bases, leaving 13 bases between the germline ends. Individuals aged roughly 18 to 100 years were recruited from some 26 US areas. J is TRBJ1-1 and V is TRBV3-1 (or the pseudogene TRBV3-2); tentative D call: TRBD1 (6 bases). What was sequenced was PBMCs or T cells enriched from blood (not recorded which). This sequence originates from a man aged 35-49 years who had been exposed to COVID-19. The CDR3 region has the DNA TGTGCCAGCAGCCGAGTAGGGGGAGTCACTGAAGCTTTCTTT. It specifies CASSRVGGVTEAFF.